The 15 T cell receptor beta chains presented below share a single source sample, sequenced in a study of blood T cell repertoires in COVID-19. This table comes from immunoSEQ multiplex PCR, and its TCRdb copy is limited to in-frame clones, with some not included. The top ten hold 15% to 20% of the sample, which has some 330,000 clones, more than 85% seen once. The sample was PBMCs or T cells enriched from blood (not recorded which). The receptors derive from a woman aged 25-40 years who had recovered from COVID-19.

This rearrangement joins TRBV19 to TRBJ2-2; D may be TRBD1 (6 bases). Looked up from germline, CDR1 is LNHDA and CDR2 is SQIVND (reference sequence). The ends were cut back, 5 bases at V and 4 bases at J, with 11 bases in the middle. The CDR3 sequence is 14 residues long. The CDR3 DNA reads TGTGCCAGTAGTCTGGCAGGGGTCACCGGGGAGCTGTTTTTT. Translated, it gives CASSLAGVTGELFF.

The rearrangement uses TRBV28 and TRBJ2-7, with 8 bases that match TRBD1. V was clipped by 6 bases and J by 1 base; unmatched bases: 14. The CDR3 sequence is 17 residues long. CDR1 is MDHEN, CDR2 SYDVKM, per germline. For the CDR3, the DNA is TGTGCCAGCAGCCGGTACTCAGGGGGCGAGAGGTCCTACGAGCAGTACTTC. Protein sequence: CASSRYSGGERSYEQYF.

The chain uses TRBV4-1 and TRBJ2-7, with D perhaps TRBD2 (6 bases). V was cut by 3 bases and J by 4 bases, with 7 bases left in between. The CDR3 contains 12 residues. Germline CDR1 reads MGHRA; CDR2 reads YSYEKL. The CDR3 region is CASSQGGYEQYF. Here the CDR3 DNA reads TGCGCCAGCAGCCAGGGGGGTTACGAGCAGTACTTC.

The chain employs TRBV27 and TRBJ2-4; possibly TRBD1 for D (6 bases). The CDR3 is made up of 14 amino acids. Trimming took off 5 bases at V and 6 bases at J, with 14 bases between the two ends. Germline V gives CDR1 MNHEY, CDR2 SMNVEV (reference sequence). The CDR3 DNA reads TGTGCCAGCAGTAGAACAGGGCCGGGAAACATTCAGTACTTC. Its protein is CASSRTGPGNIQYF.

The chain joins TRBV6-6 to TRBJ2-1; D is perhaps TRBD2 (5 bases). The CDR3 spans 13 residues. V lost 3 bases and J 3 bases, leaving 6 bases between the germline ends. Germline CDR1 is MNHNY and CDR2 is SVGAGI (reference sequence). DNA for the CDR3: TGTGCCAGCAGTTATCGGGGCTACAATGAGCAGTTCTTC. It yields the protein CASSYRGYNEQFF.

CDR3 in amino acids: CASLRRGRNEQFF. In nucleotides, the CDR3 is TGTGCCAGTTTAAGGAGGGGGCGAAATGAGCAGTTCTTC. The chain has TRBV28 and TRBJ2-1; a possible D gene is TRBD1 (7 bases). This CDR3 contains 13 residues. Trimming took 9 bases from V and 7 from J, leaving 16 bases between them. Germline CDR1 is MDHEN and CDR2 is SYDVKM. The entire variable domain, with the rest obtained from reference TRBV28 and TRBJ2-1, is as follows: DVKVTQSSRYLVKRTGEKVFLECVQDMDHENMFWYRQDPGLGLRLIYFSYDVKMKEKGDIPEGYSVSREKKERFSLILESASTNQTSMYLCASLRRGRNEQFFGPGTRLTVL.

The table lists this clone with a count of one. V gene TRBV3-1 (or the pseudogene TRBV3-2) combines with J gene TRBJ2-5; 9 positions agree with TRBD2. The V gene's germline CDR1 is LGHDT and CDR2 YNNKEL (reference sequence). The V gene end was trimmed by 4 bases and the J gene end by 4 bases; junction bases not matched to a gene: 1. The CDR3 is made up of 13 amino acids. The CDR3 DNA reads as TGTGCCAGCAGCCCGACTAGCGGAGAGACCCAGTACTTC. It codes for CASSPTSGETQYF.

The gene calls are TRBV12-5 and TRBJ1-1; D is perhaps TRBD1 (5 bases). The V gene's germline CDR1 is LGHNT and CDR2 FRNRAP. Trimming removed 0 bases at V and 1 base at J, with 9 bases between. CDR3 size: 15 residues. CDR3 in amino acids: CASGLVVGANTEAFF. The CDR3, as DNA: TGTGCTAGTGGTTTGGTGGTAGGGGCGAACACTGAAGCTTTCTTT. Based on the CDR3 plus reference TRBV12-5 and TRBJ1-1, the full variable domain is DARVTQTPRHKVTEMGQEVTMRCQPILGHNTVFWYRQTMMQGLELLAYFRNRAPLDDSGMPKDRFSAEMPDATLATLKIQPSEPRDSAVYFCASGLVVGANTEAFFGQGTRLTVV.

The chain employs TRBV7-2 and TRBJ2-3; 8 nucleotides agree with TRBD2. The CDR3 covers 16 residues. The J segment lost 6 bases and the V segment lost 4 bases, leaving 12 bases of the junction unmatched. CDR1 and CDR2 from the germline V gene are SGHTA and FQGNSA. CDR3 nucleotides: TGTGCCAGCAGCTCGGGCGGGGGGCGGATTCCGGATACGCAGTATTTT. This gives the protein CASSSGGGRIPDTQYF.

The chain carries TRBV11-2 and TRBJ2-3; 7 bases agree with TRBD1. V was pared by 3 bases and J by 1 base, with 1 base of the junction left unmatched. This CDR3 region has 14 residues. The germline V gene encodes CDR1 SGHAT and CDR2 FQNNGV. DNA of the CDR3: TGTGCCAGCAGCTTGCAGGGGGGCACAGATACGCAGTATTTT. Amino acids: CASSLQGGTDTQYF.

For the CDR3, the DNA is TGTGCCAGCAGGACCCGGACACCCAACACTGAAGCTTTCTTT. Amino acids: CASRTRTPNTEAFF. The rearrangement joins TRBV6-5 to TRBJ1-1, with D possibly being TRBD1 (5 bases). This CDR3 region has 14 residues. V was trimmed by 6 bases and J by 2 bases, leaving 13 bases between them. CDR1 is MNHEY, CDR2 SVGAGI, per germline.

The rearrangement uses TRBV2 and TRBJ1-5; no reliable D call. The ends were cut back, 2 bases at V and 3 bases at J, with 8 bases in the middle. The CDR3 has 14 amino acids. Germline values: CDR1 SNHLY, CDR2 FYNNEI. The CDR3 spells CASSEWLSNQPQHF. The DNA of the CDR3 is TGTGCCAGCAGTGAATGGCTGTCCAATCAGCCCCAGCATTTT.

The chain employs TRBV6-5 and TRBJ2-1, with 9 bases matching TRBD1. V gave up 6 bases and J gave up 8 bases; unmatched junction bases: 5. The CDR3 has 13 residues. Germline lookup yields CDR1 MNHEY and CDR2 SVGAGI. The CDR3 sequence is CASSLQGADEQFF. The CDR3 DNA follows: TGTGCCAGCAGCCTACAGGGGGCTGATGAGCAGTTCTTC.

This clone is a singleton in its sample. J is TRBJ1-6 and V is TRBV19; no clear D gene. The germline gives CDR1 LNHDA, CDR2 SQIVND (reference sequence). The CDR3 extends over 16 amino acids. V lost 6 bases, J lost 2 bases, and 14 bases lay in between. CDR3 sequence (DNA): TGTGCCAGTAGGGGTTTGGCCAGGACCTATAATTCACCCCTCCACTTT. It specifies CASRGLARTYNSPLHF.

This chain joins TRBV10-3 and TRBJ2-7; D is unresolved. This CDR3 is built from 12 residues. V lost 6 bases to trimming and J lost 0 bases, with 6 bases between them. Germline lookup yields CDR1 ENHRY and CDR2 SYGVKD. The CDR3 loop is CAISPSSYEQYF. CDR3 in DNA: TGTGCCATCAGCCCTAGCTCCTACGAGCAGTACTTC.